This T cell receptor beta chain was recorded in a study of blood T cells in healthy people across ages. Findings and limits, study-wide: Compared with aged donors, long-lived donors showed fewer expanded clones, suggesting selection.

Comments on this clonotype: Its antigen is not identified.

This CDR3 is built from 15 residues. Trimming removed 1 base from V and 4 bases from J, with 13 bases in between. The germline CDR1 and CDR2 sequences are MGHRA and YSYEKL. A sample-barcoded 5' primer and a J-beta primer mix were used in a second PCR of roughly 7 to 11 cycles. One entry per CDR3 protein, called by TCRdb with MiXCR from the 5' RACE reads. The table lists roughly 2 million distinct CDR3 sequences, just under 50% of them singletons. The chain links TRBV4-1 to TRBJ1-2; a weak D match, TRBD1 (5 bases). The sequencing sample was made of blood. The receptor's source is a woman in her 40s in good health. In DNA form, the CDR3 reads TGCGCCAGCAGCCAAGGCCTGGACACAATCTATGGCTACACCTTC. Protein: CASSQGLDTIYGYTF.